Presented here are 4 T cell receptor beta chains from one specimen sequenced in a study of T cell repertoires in cytomegalovirus infection. MiXCR was run by TCRdb on the reads, yielding one entry per CDR3 protein. The sample holds around 800,000 distinct CDR3 sequences, approximately 30% seen once. No antigen has been assigned to these receptors. The sequencing here drew on cultured CD8+ T cells from PBMCs, taken from culture after CMV antigen stimulation. The receptors were gathered from a human donor in good health (CMV status not recorded). Some clones in this sample may be carry-over from other donors' samples.

The count of this clonotype is one. This rearrangement joins TRBV28 to TRBJ2-7; D gene ambiguous. Germline loops: CDR1 MDHEN, CDR2 SYDVKM. CDR3 length: 13 amino acids. CDR3 residues: CTSTLVGPDEQYV. The CDR3 DNA reads TGTACCAGCACCTTGGTGGGCCCCGACGAGCAGTACGTC.

This clonotype has a count of ten or more. J is TRBJ2-1 and V is TRBV6-6; the match to TRBD2 covers 14 bases. The germline V gene has CDR1 MNHNY and CDR2 SVGAGI (reference sequence). CDR3 length: 16 amino acids. V gave up 5 bases and J gave up 4 bases; unmatched junction bases: 4. The DNA of the CDR3 is TGTGCCAGCAGTCAGACTAGCGGGGGGGATTACAATGAGCAGTTCTTC. Translation: CASSQTSGGDYNEQFF.

This clonotype was seen a few times. V gene TRBV19 combines with J gene TRBJ2-1, with D hard to call. The V end was cut by 3 bases, the J end by 3 bases, with 9 bases between. The CDR3 spans 14 residues. Per the germline V gene, CDR1 is LNHDA and CDR2 is SQIVND (reference sequence). This chain's CDR3 is CASSIPPFYNEQFF. CDR3 in DNA: TGTGCCAGTAGTATCCCCCCCTTCTACAATGAGCAGTTCTTC.

V usage is TRBV4-1 and J usage is TRBJ2-7; possible D gene TRBD1, 5 bases. Germline values: CDR1 MGHRA, CDR2 YSYEKL. CDR3 length: 15 amino acids. Trimming removed 0 bases at V and 2 bases at J, with 11 bases between. The CDR3 DNA follows: TGCGCCAGCAGCCAAGAAATCCAGGGAACCTACGAGCAGTACGTC. Residues: CASSQEIQGTYEQYV.